This T cell receptor (beta chain) was retrieved from a study of T cells of healthy individuals. A single record per CDR3 protein comes from TCRdb applying MiXCR to the 5' RACE reads. The sample holds some 100,000 distinct CDR3 sequences, 17% seen once. Germline V gene lookup returns CDR1 DFQATT and CDR2 SNEGSKA (reference sequence). V gave up 7 bases and J gave up 4 bases, with 14 bases separating them. The CDR3 consists of 12 residues. The chain employs TRBV20-1 and TRBJ2-7; D is possibly TRBD2 (6 bases). This sequence was found in a human donor in good health. CDR3 nucleotide sequence: TGCAGTGTCGCTAGCGAGATTTACGAGCAGTACTTC. It specifies CSVASEIYEQYF.